The next 19 T cell receptor beta chains were all read from a single sample in a study of human T cells and chemical hapten exposure (dated by TCRdb to the early 2020s). Preparation of the library involved RACE. Data came from a NextSeq 500. TCRdb's own reprocessing of the public reads used fastp at Q25 and MiXCR and kept productive beta chains. Rows with one shared CDR3 protein collapse into an entry with the most common genes and DNA. The sample records more than 250,000 distinct CDR3 sequences, more than 6.5% of which are singletons. Over 2% of the sample is held by the ten biggest clonotypes. The time point label of this sample denotes: pre-sensitization, week 0. The treatment or condition label for this specimen denotes: therapeutic diphenylcyclopropenone sensitization with weekly scalp DPC. Sequencing used whole blood, obtained in connection with sensitization to the hapten diphenylcyclopropenone (DPC). The receptors were sampled from a woman in her thirties or forties with alopecia areata. Some clones in this sample may be carry-over from other donors' samples.

In its sample, this clonotype was seen a few times. This chain's CDR3 is CASSQDGGKNIQYF. In DNA form, the CDR3 reads TGTGCCAGCAGTCAGGATGGCGGCAAAAACATTCAGTACTTC. The chain recombines TRBV28 with TRBJ2-4; D call uncertain. Germline CDR1 and CDR2: MDHEN and SYDVKM. CDR3 length: 14 residues. Trimming took 5 bases from V and 3 from J, leaving 11 bases between them. Variable domain in full (rest from reference TRBV28 and TRBJ2-4): DVKVTQSSRYLVKRTGEKVFLECVQDMDHENMFWYRQDPGLGLRLIYFSYDVKMKEKGDIPEGYSVSREKKERFSLILESASTNQTSMYLCASSQDGGKNIQYFGAGTRLSVL.

V and J are TRBV6-6 and TRBJ2-7, with unresolved D. The CDR3 length is 13 residues. V lost 6 bases, J lost 2 bases, and 11 bases lay in between. Germline lookup yields CDR1 MNHNY and CDR2 SVGAGI (reference sequence). CDR3 nucleotides: TGTGCCAGCAGCTCCCCTACAGCCTACGAGCAGTACTTC. This translates into CASSSPTAYEQYF.

This clonotype was seen a handful of times. V gene TRBV27 combines with J gene TRBJ2-7; D might be TRBD1 (6 bases). The CDR3 covers 14 residues. Deletions cut 3 bases from V and 3 bases from J, with 12 bases between. Germline values: CDR1 MNHEY, CDR2 SMNVEV (reference sequence). Written as DNA, the CDR3 is TGTGCCAGCAGTTTTAGGGGGAGACTCTACGAGCAGTACTTC. Translating gives CASSFRGRLYEQYF.

This clonotype came up a few times. This chain connects TRBV7-2 to TRBJ2-1, with TRBD2 matching over 7 bases. Trimming removed 9 bases from V and 9 bases from J; junction bases left unmatched: 11. Per the germline V gene, CDR1 is SGHTA and CDR2 is FQGNSA. This CDR3 spans 13 amino acids. CDR3 in amino acids: CASRGAGFGEQFF. CDR3 in DNA: TGTGCCAGTAGGGGAGCGGGATTCGGTGAGCAGTTCTTC.

This clonotype was seen a few times. V is TRBV6-5 and J is TRBJ1-2, with D possibly being TRBD1 (5 bases). The ends were cut back, 4 bases at V and 4 bases at J, with 7 bases in the middle. Germline assignment: CDR1 MNHEY and CDR2 SVGAGI. The CDR3 length is 12 residues. DNA for the CDR3: TGTGCCAGCAGTTCTGACAGCTATGGCTACACCTTC. Its protein product is CASSSDSYGYTF.

This clonotype has just a few counts. V gene TRBV12-3 or TRBV12-4 combines with J gene TRBJ1-5; D unclear. The CDR3 runs 17 residues. Trimming took 3 bases from V and 3 from J, leaving 18 bases between them. DNA of the CDR3: TGTGCCAGCAGTTTTGGGCGAGGCTTTGGAACCAATCAGCCCCAGCATTTT. As protein: CASSFGRGFGTNQPQHF.

Concerning this clonotype itself: Germline and junction disagree at one end, which may indicate a read error. V and J are TRBV5-1 and TRBJ2-1; 9 bases are a match to TRBD2. The CDR3 runs 15 residues. Germline V lookup: CDR1 SGHRS, CDR2 YFSETQ. CDR3 sequence: CVSSFGLAGRNEQFF. The CDR3 nucleotides are TGCGTCAGCAGCTTCGGGCTAGCGGGAAGGAATGAGCAGTTCTTC.

This clonotype was counted ten times or more. CDR3 sequence (DNA): TGTGCCAGCGCCTTAGCGGGAGGGGGCACAGATACGCAGTATTTT. This encodes CASALAGGGTDTQYF. The V gene is TRBV6-4, the J gene TRBJ2-3, with 11 bases identical to TRBD2. The CDR3 totals 15 residues. The germline CDR1 and CDR2 sequences are MRHNA and SNTAGT. V was clipped by 8 bases and J by 1 base; unmatched bases: 5.

This clonotype has more than one count but fewer than ten. CDR3 nucleotides: TGCAGCGCTACGACACGCGGGGAGCTGTTTTTT. This encodes CSATTRGELFF. This chain uses TRBV29-1 with TRBJ2-2; no definite D call. This CDR3 region has 11 residues. Germline CDR1 and CDR2: SQVTM and ANQGSEA. Trimming pared 7 bases from V and 7 bases from J, leaving 10 bases between.

The J gene is TRBJ2-2, the V gene TRBV7-3; maybe TRBD2 (6 bases). This CDR3 contains 16 residues. V shed 0 bases and J shed 5 bases, with 13 bases lying between them. Germline V gene lookup returns CDR1 SGHTA and CDR2 FQGTGA. This chain's CDR3 is CASSLTTAAGTGELFF. DNA for the CDR3: TGTGCCAGCAGCTTAACGACCGCGGCGGGGACCGGGGAGCTGTTTTTT.

The V call is TRBV7-9, the J call TRBJ2-7, with a tentative D call TRBD1 (7 bases). Germline loops: CDR1 SEHNR, CDR2 FQNEAQ (reference sequence). The CDR3 consists of 14 residues. V was trimmed by 5 bases and J by 0 bases, leaving 11 bases between them. CDR3 sequence reads: CASSRGTASYEQYF. In DNA, the CDR3 is TGTGCCAGCAGCCGCGGGACAGCCTCCTACGAGCAGTACTTC. The complete variable domain, with remaining parts taken from reference TRBV7-9 and TRBJ2-7, reads DTGVSQNPRHKITKRGQNVTFRCDPISEHNRLYWYRQTLGQGPEFLTYFQNEAQLEKSRLLSDRFSAERPKGSFSTLEIQRTEQGDSAMYLCASSRGTASYEQYFGPGTRLTVT.

The chain joins TRBV7-9 to TRBJ1-1, with D perhaps TRBD1 (5 bases). This CDR3 contains 14 residues. Trimming shortened V by 3 bases and J by 2 bases, and 10 bases separated the two germline ends. The germline gives CDR1 SEHNR, CDR2 FQNEAQ (reference sequence). In nucleotides, the CDR3 is TGTGCCAGCAGCTTTAGGGGATACAACACTGAAGCTTTCTTT. Translating it yields CASSFRGYNTEAFF.

This clonotype was seen only a few times. J is TRBJ1-4 and V is TRBV11-2, with a weak D call TRBD1 (5 bases). CDR1 and CDR2 (germline): SGHAT, FQNNGV. This CDR3 comprises 14 residues. Trimming pared 7 bases from V and 3 bases from J, leaving 12 bases between. The CDR3 coding sequence is TGTGCCAGCACCCTTGACAGATCTAATGAAAAACTGTTTTTT. Translated, it gives CASTLDRSNEKLFF.

The sample holds a few counts of this clonotype. The chain links TRBV28 to TRBJ2-3; TRBD2 is a possible D gene (5 bases). Germline-derived CDR1 and CDR2 are MDHEN and SYDVKM. V was trimmed by 5 bases and J by 2 bases, leaving 17 bases between them. The CDR3 length is 16 residues. The CDR3 DNA is TGTGCCAGCAGTCAATGGGGTAGCCGGGACACAGATACGCAGTATTTT. Protein sequence: CASSQWGSRDTDTQYF.

This clonotype turned up a few times. This sequence joins TRBV7-2 and TRBJ1-5; weak D call: TRBD1 (5 bases). CDR3 length: 19 residues. V lost 1 base, J lost 0 bases, and 19 bases lay in between. Germline-derived CDR1 and CDR2 are SGHTA and FQGNSA. The CDR3 nucleotides read TGTGCCAGCAGCTTAGGACGGCAGGGAGGGAGTTATAGCAATCAGCCCCAGCATTTT. Residues: CASSLGRQGGSYSNQPQHF.

V usage is TRBV7-8 and J usage is TRBJ2-2, with TRBD2 matching over 10 bases. Germline values: CDR1 SGHVS, CDR2 FQNEAQ. The CDR3 runs to 15 residues. The junction had 5 bases not matched to a gene; V was cut back by 8 bases and J by 2 bases. The CDR3 DNA sequence: TGTGCCAGCGGCTCTAGCGGGAGAAACACCGGGGAGCTGTTTTTT. Translation: CASGSSGRNTGELFF.

V gene TRBV20-1 combines with J gene TRBJ2-1, with D possibly being TRBD1 or TRBD2 (5 bases each). The V end was cut by 6 bases, the J end by 6 bases, with 12 bases between. The CDR3 length is 12 residues. The germline V gene encodes CDR1 DFQATT and CDR2 SNEGSKA (reference sequence). The CDR3 DNA sequence: TGCAGTGCCCGGGACCGGGCCAATGAGCAGTTCTTC. Encoded protein: CSARDRANEQFF.

This clonotype was recorded at least ten times. The CDR3 sequence: CASSWGAQSSYNSPLHF. The CDR3 bases are TGTGCCAGCAGTTGGGGGGCACAGAGCTCCTATAATTCACCCCTCCACTTT. The chain uses TRBV2 and TRBJ1-6; possibly TRBD1 for D (6 bases). V lost 5 bases and J 0 bases, leaving 14 bases between the germline ends. The CDR3 has 17 amino acids. The germline V gene encodes CDR1 SNHLY and CDR2 FYNNEI.

The rearrangement joins TRBV28 to TRBJ2-7; TRBD2 matches 7 bases. Germline CDR1 is MDHEN and CDR2 is SYDVKM. V lost 8 bases and J lost 6; bases outside the gene matches: 10. CDR3 length: 13 residues. The CDR3 DNA follows: TGTGCCAGCCTAGGGGAACTAGCGCGCGAGCAGTACTTC. This gives the protein CASLGELAREQYF.